This TCR beta chain was captured by sequencing in a study of glioma-infiltrating T cells after dendritic cell vaccination. Overall study results and limits: Patients with more pretreatment TILs had longer time to progression and survival.

Profiling relied on immunoSEQ multiplex PCR, and the TCRdb table lists in-frame clones only, not all of them. The sample yields fewer than 75,000 clones, about 84% seen once. Of note for this clone: The target antigen is unknown.

Time point indicated: after dendritic cell vaccination, including at tumor progression/relapse. Trimming removed 2 bases from V and 4 bases from J; junction bases left unmatched: 6. CDR3 length: 15 residues. CDR1 is ENHRY and CDR2 is SYGVKD in the germline V gene. The chain combines TRBV10-3 with TRBJ1-1; 8 bases are a match to TRBD1. The material was blood, obtained after dendritic cell vaccination. The sequence derives from a human donor with glioblastoma. The CDR3 is CAISETGQGGTEAFF. CDR3 bases: TGTGCCATCAGTGAGACTGGACAGGGAGGCACTGAAGCTTTCTTT.